These 30 T cell receptor beta chains came from one sample sequenced in a study of blood T cell repertoires in COVID-19. The method was immunoSEQ multiplex PCR; TCRdb's version includes in-frame clones alone and lacks a portion of them. The sample lists about 210,000 clones; approximately 80% were seen once. The sample taken for sequencing was peripheral blood. These receptors came from a woman older than 75 with COVID-19, enrolled during active disease.

The rearrangement uses TRBV6-5 and TRBJ1-5; 10 nucleotides agree with TRBD1. Germline V gene data show CDR1 as MNHEY and CDR2 as SVGAGI. After removal of 6 bases from V and 7 bases from J, the junction contained 6 bases not matched to a gene. CDR3 size: 14 residues. CDR3 protein: CASSGGQGLQPQHF. As DNA, the CDR3 is TGTGCCAGCAGCGGGGGACAGGGGCTACAGCCCCAGCATTTT.

This chain joins TRBV9 and TRBJ2-7, with D perhaps TRBD1 (5 bases). CDR3 length: 16 amino acids. CDR1 SGDLS and CDR2 YYNGEE come from the germline V gene. V gave up 1 base and J gave up 4 bases, with 18 bases separating them. The CDR3: CASSVRAHGQVYEQYF. The CDR3 DNA reads as TGTGCCAGCAGCGTAAGAGCTCACGGACAAGTTTACGAGCAGTACTTC. Variable domain in full (rest from reference TRBV9 and TRBJ2-7): DSGVTQTPKHLITATGQRVTLRCSPRSGDLSVYWYQQSLDQGLQFLIQYYNGEERAKGNILERFSAQQFPDLHSELNLSSLELGDSALYFCASSVRAHGQVYEQYFGPGTRLTVT.

The rearrangement uses TRBV6-6 and TRBJ1-1; TRBD1 is a possible D gene (5 bases). Germline V gene sequence: CDR1 MNHNY, CDR2 SVGAGI (reference sequence). Trimming removed 2 bases at V and 11 bases at J, with 9 bases between. The CDR3 has 11 residues. The CDR3 DNA reads TGTGCCAGCAGTTACGGGGGGATTGCTTTCTTT. It yields the protein CASSYGGIAFF.

CDR3 coding DNA: TGTGCCAGCTCACCTCCAGGCAGAAGGGATACGCAGTATTTT. Encoded protein: CASSPPGRRDTQYF. V gene TRBV18 combines with J gene TRBJ2-3; D gene ambiguous. The CDR3 is made up of 14 amino acids. V dropped 3 bases and J dropped 6 bases, with 13 bases sitting between them. Germline V gives CDR1 KGHSH, CDR2 LQKENI.

CDR3 nucleotides: TGTGCCAGCAGGGGACAGGGGGGGACCCAGTACTTC. This gives the protein CASRGQGGTQYF. This chain links TRBV2 with TRBJ2-5, with 11 positions matching TRBD1. CDR1 SNHLY and CDR2 FYNNEI come from the germline V gene. V trimming: 6 bases; J trimming: 7 bases; junction bases outside the gene matches: 1. This CDR3 has 12 residues.

The table lists this clone with a few counts. The gene calls are TRBV5-4 and TRBJ1-2; 9 nucleotides align to TRBD1. Unmatched junction bases numbered 6, after V lost 1 base and J lost 8 bases. Germline V gene sequence: CDR1 SGHNT, CDR2 YYREEE (reference sequence). This CDR3 contains 14 residues. CDR3 sequence: CASSLTGGAWGYTF. The CDR3 DNA reads as TGTGCCAGCAGCTTGACAGGGGGCGCTTGGGGCTACACCTTC.

The rearrangement joins TRBV21-1 to TRBJ2-2; the D call of TRBD1 is as the table states it, not checked on the DNA. TRBV21-1 is a listed pseudogene. The CDR3 is 12 residues long. The CDR3 DNA follows: TGTGCCAGAGTAGACAGGCCCGGGGAGCTGTTTTTT. It yields the protein CARVDRPGELFF.

The J gene is TRBJ1-2, the V gene TRBV5-1, with TRBD1 matching 7 bases. Germline CDR1 reads SGHRS; CDR2 reads YFSETQ. The CDR3 has 12 residues. Germline trimming cut 0 bases from V and 8 bases from J; bases unmatched to any gene: 1. The CDR3 coding sequence is TGCGCCAGCAGCTTGGCGGGACAGGGCTACACCTTC. Encoded protein: CASSLAGQGYTF.

The J gene is TRBJ2-7, the V gene TRBV4-2, with D possibly TRBD2 on 5 matching bases. The V gene lost 0 bases and the J gene lost 2 bases, with 11 bases spanning the gap. The germline gives CDR1 LGHNA, CDR2 YNFKEQ. The CDR3 sequence is 15 residues long. CDR3 DNA: TGTGCCAGCAGCCAAGACGGGAATGCCCCCTACGAGCAGTACTTC. Translation: CASSQDGNAPYEQYF.

The V and J genes are TRBV6-5 and TRBJ1-1; 12 bases are a match to TRBD1. This CDR3 comprises 13 residues. The V and J ends lost 8 bases and 6 bases, in that order; junction bases with no gene match: 4. Germline CDR1 and CDR2: MNHEY and SVGAGI. In DNA form, the CDR3 reads TGTGCCAGCGGGGACAGGGGGCATGCTGAAGCTTTCTTT. Translation gives CASGDRGHAEAFF.

The chain links TRBV12-2 to TRBJ2-7; the DNA was not used to check the table's D call, TRBD2. TRBV12-2 is a recognized pseudogene. The CDR3 contains 15 residues. The CDR3 DNA reads as TGTGCAAGTCGCTTAAGACTAGCGGGAGCCTACGAGCAGTACTTC. Translating gives CASRLRLAGAYEQYF.

The rearrangement links TRBV21-1 to TRBJ2-1; the table's D call, TRBD1, was not checked against the DNA. TRBV21-1 is a recognized pseudogene. The CDR3 has 13 amino acids. CDR3 region: CASSKCRYNEQFF. For the CDR3, the DNA is TGTGCCAGCAGCAAATGCAGGTACAATGAGCAGTTCTTC.

This clone came up a few times. The CDR3 loop reads CASSWRMLAETRLYNEQFF. CDR3 nucleotides: TGTGCCAGCAGTTGGAGAATGCTAGCGGAAACCCGGCTTTACAATGAGCAGTTCTTC. V usage is TRBV27 and J usage is TRBJ2-1, with TRBD2 matching 7 bases. CDR3 size: 19 residues. The V and J ends lost 4 bases and 4 bases, in that order; junction bases with no gene match: 19. Germline lookup yields CDR1 MNHEY and CDR2 SMNVEV (reference sequence).

A single count supports this clone. The chain employs TRBV27 and TRBJ1-1; D is perhaps TRBD1 (5 bases). The V end lost 7 bases, the J end lost 11 bases, and 26 bases lay between the germline ends. The CDR3 consists of 15 residues. Germline V gene lookup returns CDR1 MNHEY and CDR2 SMNVEV (reference sequence). As DNA, the CDR3 is TGTGCCAGCATCCCGGCGGCGGGGGAAAGTCACGGGGCTTTCTTT. As protein: CASIPAAGESHGAFF.

V usage is TRBV7-8 and J usage is TRBJ2-1; TRBD2 matches 11 bases. Looked up from germline, CDR1 is SGHVS and CDR2 is FQNEAQ. The V gene end was trimmed by 1 base and the J gene end by 5 bases; junction bases not matched to a gene: 7. The CDR3 is 17 residues long. DNA for the CDR3: TGTGCCAGCAGCTTAGGTTCGACTAGCGGGATTGACAATGAGCAGTTCTTC. As protein: CASSLGSTSGIDNEQFF. Complete variable domain (other parts from reference TRBV7-8 and TRBJ2-1): GAGVSQSPRYKVAKRGQDVALRCDPISGHVSLFWYQQALGQGPEFLTYFQNEAQLDKSGLPSDRFFAERPEGSVSTLKIQRTQQEDSAVYLCASSLGSTSGIDNEQFFGPGTRLTVL.

The V call is TRBV19, the J call TRBJ2-1; 8 positions match TRBD2. The germline CDR1 and CDR2 sequences are LNHDA and SQIVND (reference sequence). The CDR3 sequence is 16 residues long. V shed 4 bases and J 6 bases; nucleotides not matched to a gene: 11. The DNA of the CDR3 is TGTGCCAGTAGTAATAGCGGGGCTCTTGGGGCCAATGAGCAGTTCTTC. Its protein product is CASSNSGALGANEQFF.

This clone turned up a few times. The J gene is TRBJ2-1, the V gene TRBV5-1; 8 bases match TRBD2. Germline CDR1 SGHRS, CDR2 YFSETQ. The CDR3 runs to 14 residues. V shed 2 bases, J shed 4 bases, and the junction held 2 bases outside the gene matches. The CDR3 nucleotides are TGCGCCAGCAGCTTACTAGCGGATTACAATGAGCAGTTCTTC. Translating gives CASSLLADYNEQFF.

The chain employs TRBV18 and TRBJ2-1, with 11 bases identical to TRBD1. The CDR3 is made up of 15 amino acids. V lost 6 bases, J lost 10 bases, and 11 bases stayed unmatched. Germline loops: CDR1 KGHSH, CDR2 LQKENI. The CDR3 loop is CASSPPGQGVNEQFF. In DNA, the CDR3 is TGTGCCAGCTCGCCCCCGGGACAGGGGGTCAACGAGCAGTTCTTC. The variable domain in full, completed from reference TRBV18 and TRBJ2-1, reads NAGVMQNPRHLVRRRGQEARLRCSPMKGHSHVYWYRQLPEEGLKFMVYLQKENIIDESGMPKERFSAEFPKEGPSILRIQQVVRGDSAAYFCASSPPGQGVNEQFFGPGTRLTVL.

V usage is TRBV7-3 and J usage is TRBJ2-1; tentatively, D is TRBD2 (5 bases). Germline CDR1 and CDR2: SGHTA and FQGTGA. The CDR3 length is 15 residues. Trimming pared 5 bases from V and 0 bases from J, leaving 11 bases between. CDR3 loop: CASSPQAGSYNEQFF. The DNA of the CDR3 is TGTGCCAGCAGCCCCCAGGCGGGCTCCTACAATGAGCAGTTCTTC.

V is TRBV6-5 and J is TRBJ2-3; no definite D call. V gave up 0 bases and J gave up 3 bases, with 7 bases separating them. Germline loops: CDR1 MNHEY, CDR2 SVGAGI. The CDR3 is made up of 14 amino acids. The DNA of the CDR3 is TGTGCCAGCAGTTACTCGATCGGGACAGATACGCAGTATTTT. Translation gives CASSYSIGTDTQYF.

CDR3 in DNA: TGTGCCAGCAGTCCGATGACAGGGAACCATCAGCCCCAGCATTTT. This translates into CASSPMTGNHQPQHF. The chain employs TRBV2 and TRBJ1-5; 7 bases fit TRBD1. The germline V gene has CDR1 SNHLY and CDR2 FYNNEI. The CDR3 has 15 amino acids. Trimming at V came to 5 bases and at J to 5 bases, leaving 9 bases not matched to a gene.

This clone was seen once. The J gene is TRBJ2-2, the V gene TRBV5-1; TRBD1 matches at 11 bases. This CDR3 region has 18 residues. Looked up from germline, CDR1 is SGHRS and CDR2 is YFSETQ. After removal of 3 bases from V and 1 base from J, the junction contained 8 bases not matched to a gene. CDR3 amino acids: CASSSGQGATLNTGELFF. CDR3 nucleotide sequence: TGCGCCAGCAGCTCCGGACAGGGGGCGACCCTGAACACCGGGGAGCTGTTTTTT.

This clone was seen a handful of times. This sequence joins TRBV6-1 and TRBJ1-1, with D possibly TRBD1 on 5 matching bases. V lost 1 base to trimming and J lost 10 bases, with 7 bases between them. Germline loops: CDR1 MNHNS, CDR2 SASEGT. The CDR3 covers 11 residues. CDR3 sequence reads: CASSEVGGAFF. As DNA, the CDR3 is TGTGCCAGCAGTGAAGTGGGGGGAGCTTTCTTT.

The chain combines TRBV29-1 with TRBJ2-3; TRBD2 matches at 8 bases. This CDR3 region has 14 residues. Germline V lookup: CDR1 SQVTM, CDR2 ANQGSEA. Unmatched junction bases numbered 7, after V lost 4 bases and J lost 4 bases. CDR3 nucleotides: TGCAGCGTTGCTCCCGGGGGGGTTTCAGATACGCAGTATTTT. Amino acid sequence: CSVAPGGVSDTQYF.

The rearrangement uses TRBV2 and TRBJ2-7; maybe TRBD2 (7 bases). The CDR3 spans 15 residues. V was cut by 3 bases and J by 2 bases, with 14 bases left in between. CDR1 and CDR2 from the germline V gene are SNHLY and FYNNEI. The CDR3 spells CASSDLGGPTYEQYF. The CDR3 DNA follows: TGTGCCAGCAGTGACCTGGGGGGGCCTACCTACGAGCAGTACTTC.

V gene TRBV18 combines with J gene TRBJ2-7; D gene uncertain. CDR1 KGHSH and CDR2 LQKENI come from the germline V gene. There are 14 residues in the CDR3. V lost 3 bases and J lost 0, with 9 bases in between. The CDR3 DNA is TGTGCCAGCTCACCGTCTCTAGACTCCTACGAGCAGTACTTC. This codes for CASSPSLDSYEQYF.

This clone was detected once. The chain uses TRBV5-4 and TRBJ2-1, with 7 bases identical to TRBD2. From germline, CDR1 is SGHNT and CDR2 YYREEE (reference sequence). CDR3 length: 13 residues. V lost 4 bases and J lost 7; bases outside the gene matches: 5. As DNA, the CDR3 is TGTGCCAGCAGCCTACCTAGCGGAAATGAGCAGTTCTTC. Protein: CASSLPSGNEQFF.

This clone came up a few times. J is TRBJ1-5 and V is TRBV28, with 8 bases aligning to TRBD1. From germline, CDR1 is MDHEN and CDR2 SYDVKM. The CDR3 consists of 15 residues. V trimming: 2 bases; J trimming: 6 bases; junction bases outside the gene matches: 6. CDR3 coding DNA: TGTGCCAGCAGTTTAAGATTGGGGACAGGTCAGCCCCAGCATTTT. This gives the protein CASSLRLGTGQPQHF.

CDR3 sequence reads: CASSTPMLGLVNYGYTF. The CDR3 DNA follows: TGTGCCAGTAGTACACCTATGTTAGGACTTGTGAACTATGGCTACACCTTC. V gene TRBV19 combines with J gene TRBJ1-2, with D unclear. CDR1 and CDR2 from the germline V gene are LNHDA and SQIVND (reference sequence). The length of the CDR3 is 17 residues. Trimming pared 4 bases from V and 2 bases from J, leaving 20 bases between.

As regards this clone: The sample contains more than one DNA sequence encoding this CDR3. The rearrangement uses TRBV3-1 (or the pseudogene TRBV3-2) and TRBJ1-5, with no clear D. Germline V gene lookup returns CDR1 LGHDT and CDR2 YNNKEL (reference sequence). Trimming took off 1 base at V and 3 bases at J, with 10 bases between the two ends. The CDR3 sequence is 15 residues long. Here the CDR3 DNA reads TGTGCCAGCAGCCAAGCAGGATCAGTCAATCAGCCCCAGCATTTT. Translation: CASSQAGSVNQPQHF.